Listed below are T cell receptor beta chains from one sample, sequenced in a study of blood T cell repertoires in COVID-19. The table came from immunoSEQ multiplex PCR; TCRdb's copy has only in-frame clones and leaves some out. The repertoire holds about 230,000 clones, about 91% seen once, with 2% to 2.5% in the top ten. The sequenced material came from PBMCs or T cells enriched from blood (not recorded which). These receptor sequences come from a woman aged 40-49 years with acute COVID-19. The CDR3 runs from the conserved cysteine through the conserved F or W. D genes are given only for firm matches. A row's size may be missing; if present it is once, few, many or a size class.

NA,TRBJ1-4,TRBV19,13,NA,TGTGCCAGTAGTATCGTCAGGGCGGAAAAACTGTTTTTT,CASSIVRAEKLFF
NA,TRBJ1-6,TRBV5-6,13,NA,TGTGCCAGCAGCTTGGGGAGGGATTCACCCCTCCACTTT,CASSLGRDSPLHF
NA,TRBJ1-2,TRBV6-5,14,once,TGTGCCAGCAAGAATGTAGGAGGGAGCTATGGCTACACCTTC,CASKNVGGSYGYTF
TRBD2,TRBJ2-3,TRBV24-1,15,once,TGTGCCACCAGTGATGGAGCGGGGCACACAGATACGCAGTATTTT,CATSDGAGHTDTQYF
NA,TRBJ2-1,TRBV5-5,13,once,TGTGCCAGCAGCTTTTGGACAAACAATGAGCAGTTCTTC,CASSFWTNNEQFF
NA,TRBJ1-1,TRBV16,15,NA,TGTGCCAGCAGCAAAACTGACATGCGGAACACTGAAGCTTTCTTT,CASSKTDMRNTEAFF
NA,TRBJ1-6,TRBV6-5,15,NA,TGTGCCAGCAGTTACCAGGCTAATTATAATTCACCCCTCCACTTT,CASSYQANYNSPLHF
NA,TRBJ1-2,TRBV5-1,16,NA,TGCGCCAGCAGCCCGGAGGGAAGCCACTTCAACTATGGCTACACCTTC,CASSPEGSHFNYGYTF
NA,TRBJ1-2,TRBV9,13,NA,TGTGCCAGCAGCGTAGGCGGGGACTATGGCTACACCTTC,CASSVGGDYGYTF
TRBD1,TRBJ1-1,TRBV4-3,14,once,TGCGCCAGCAGCCTTTCGACAGGGGGCACTGAAGCTTTCTTT,CASSLSTGGTEAFF
NA,TRBJ1-1,TRBV30,13,NA,TGTGCCTGGGAGGAGAGGGAAGGTATTGAAGCTTTCTTT,CAWEEREGIEAFF
NA,TRBJ2-3,TRBV27,16,NA,TGTGCCAGCAGTTTAAGGGCGGGGCTAGTGCGTGATACGCAGTATTTT,CASSLRAGLVRDTQYF
NA,TRBJ1-2,TRBV6-5,14,few,TGTGCCAGCAGTACCCGGGACATCCTGTATGGCTACACCTTC,CASSTRDILYGYTF
NA,TRBJ2-7,TRBV5-6,12,NA,TGTGCCAGCAGCTTGAGCGGGGGACAGGGATACTTC,CASSLSGGQGYF
NA,TRBJ1-1,TRBV7-2,13,NA,TGTGCCAGCAGCTTAGGGGACTGGTCTGAAGCTTTCTTT,CASSLGDWSEAFF
TRBD1,TRBJ2-2,TRBV28,15,NA,TGTGCCAGCAGTCCTCGGGACAGCCTAGCCTGGGAGCTGTTTTTT,CASSPRDSLAWELFF
NA,TRBJ2-2,TRBV4-3,15,NA,TGCGCCAGCAGCCAAGTAACAGTGATCCCCGGGGAGCTGTTTTTT,CASSQVTVIPGELFF
NA,TRBJ1-3,TRBV3-1/TRBV3-2,16,NA,TGTGCCAGCAGCCAGACCCAGGCATACTCTGGAAACACCATATATTTT,CASSQTQAYSGNTIYF
NA,TRBJ1-3,TRBV7-2,16,NA,TGTGCCAGCAGCCCCCGGTCCGGAACGGGTGGAAACACCATATATTTT,CASSPRSGTGGNTIYF
NA,TRBJ2-3,TRBV21-1,15,NA,TGTGCCAGCAGCAAAGTTCAACAGCTTAGATATACGCAGTATTTT,CASSKVQQLRYTQYF
NA,TRBJ1-3,TRBV3-1/TRBV3-2,14,NA,TGTGCCAGCAGCCGTGGCAGCTCTGGAAACACCATATATTTT,CASSRGSSGNTIYF
NA,TRBJ2-3,TRBV19,12,NA,TGTGCCAGTAATCGCGGCACAGATACGCAGTATTTT,CASNRGTDTQYF
NA,TRBJ2-3,TRBV2,13,once,TGTGCCAGCAGTGGTCGCGGGTTGAGTACGCAGTATTTT,CASSGRGLSTQYF
NA,TRBJ2-5,TRBV24-1,16,NA,TGTGCCACCAGTGATGATGCAGGGATGGGTCAGGCGACCCAGTACTTC,CATSDDAGMGQATQYF
NA,TRBJ2-2,TRBV9,15,NA,TGTGCCAGCAGCCCCGGCGGGGAGAACACCGGGGAGCTGTTTTTT,CASSPGGENTGELFF
NA,TRBJ1-2,TRBV6-6,12,NA,TGTGCCAGCAGTCTCGGGTTATATGGCTACACCTTC,CASSLGLYGYTF
NA,TRBJ1-5,TRBV7-9,13,NA,TGTGCCAGCAGCTTAGGGACATATCAGCCCCAGCATTTT,CASSLGTYQPQHF
TRBD1,TRBJ1-6,TRBV6-5,14,NA,TGTGCCAGCAGGCGGGGGACAGGGGTATCACCCCTCCACTTT,CASRRGTGVSPLHF
NA,TRBJ1-3,TRBV29-1,13,NA,TGCAGCGTCTCACAAAGCTCTGGAAACACCATATATTTT,CSVSQSSGNTIYF
NA,TRBJ2-2,TRBV5-1,15,NA,TGCGCCAGCAGCCCCGGGACACAGCTCACCGGGGAGCTGTTTTTT,CASSPGTQLTGELFF
TRBD1,TRBJ2-7,TRBV6-5,14,once,TGTGCCAGCAGTCGTCGGACAGGGACCTACGAGCAGTACTTC,CASSRRTGTYEQYF
NA,TRBJ2-1,TRBV5-4,14,NA,TGTGCCAGCAGCTTACAGGGCTCCTACAATGAGCAGTTCTTC,CASSLQGSYNEQFF
NA,TRBJ1-5,TRBV2,15,NA,TGTGCCAGCACGGACAGACCATATAGCAATCAGCCCCAGCATTTT,CASTDRPYSNQPQHF
TRBD2,TRBJ2-2,TRBV5-1,15,NA,TGCGCCAGCAGCTTGTCGGGGGGGCCGGACGGGGAGCTGTTTTTT,CASSLSGGPDGELFF
TRBD1,TRBJ1-1,TRBV7-9,15,NA,TGTGCCAGCAGTCGACAGGGGCCCGGGAACACTGAAGCTTTCTTT,CASSRQGPGNTEAFF
TRBD2,TRBJ2-3,TRBV7-8,16,NA,TGTGCCAGCAGCCTAAGACTAGCGGGAGCGACAGATACGCAGTATTTT,CASSLRLAGATDTQYF
NA,TRBJ1-2,TRBV3-1/TRBV3-2,14,NA,TGTGCCAGCAGACCTTTTCCGGGGAACTATGGCTACACCTTC,CASRPFPGNYGYTF
TRBD1,TRBJ2-7,TRBV5-6,16,once,TGTGCCAGCAGCTGGGGGACAGCGTGGGCAGGGTACGAGCAGTACTTC,CASSWGTAWAGYEQYF
NA,TRBJ2-2,TRBV9,17,once,TGTGCCAGCAGCGTAGTCCCCAGTGGGAGTAAGACCGGGGAGCTGTTTTTT,CASSVVPSGSKTGELFF
TRBD1,TRBJ2-3,TRBV5-1,15,NA,TGCGCCAGCAGCTTGGATTCAGGGGGAACAGATACGCAGTATTTT,CASSLDSGGTDTQYF
TRBD2,TRBJ2-1,TRBV3-1/TRBV3-2,17,once,TGTGCCAGCAGCCCCTTCGGACCGCTAGCGGGGGAGAATGAGCAGTTCTTC,CASSPFGPLAGENEQFF
TRBD1,TRBJ2-2,TRBV3-1/TRBV3-2,16,NA,TGTGCCAGCAGCCAAAGAGGGGGCGGTGGCACCGGGGAGCTGTTTTTT,CASSQRGGGGTGELFF
NA,TRBJ2-1,TRBV5-1,13,NA,TGCGCCAGCAGCTTGGGCCTAGCTAATGAGCAGTTCTTC,CASSLGLANEQFF
NA,TRBJ2-4,TRBV18,15,NA,TGTGCCAGCTCACCAGCGGGGTCCCCTCGGGACATTCAGTACTTC,CASSPAGSPRDIQYF
TRBD1,TRBJ1-4,TRBV14,17,NA,TGTGCCAGCAGCCGAAATACAGGGACAGGCCTTACTGAAAAACTGTTTTTT,CASSRNTGTGLTEKLFF
NA,TRBJ1-2,TRBV5-4,15,once,TGTGCCAGCAGACCCGGGACTCAAGCTAACTATGGCTACACCTTC,CASRPGTQANYGYTF
NA,TRBJ2-2,TRBV3-1/TRBV3-2,15,once,TGTGCCAGCAGCCAAGGGCCTAGCGAGACCGGGGAGCTGTTTTTT,CASSQGPSETGELFF
TRBD2,TRBJ2-1,TRBV5-1,16,NA,TGCGCCAGCAGCTTGGGCGGCGGGAGTTTCGACAATGAGCAGTTCTTC,CASSLGGGSFDNEQFF
TRBD1,TRBJ1-1,TRBV2,15,NA,TGTGCCAGCAGTGGTGGGCCAGGGGGCTTGACTGAAGCTTTCTTT,CASSGGPGGLTEAFF
NA,TRBJ1-2,TRBV10-3,18,NA,TGTGCCATCAGTGATATAGACATCTCCCGAGGAGGTAACTATGGCTACACCTTC,CAISDIDISRGGNYGYTF
NA,TRBJ1-2,TRBV9,14,NA,TGTGCCAGCAGCGTAGGATCAGGGATCAGTGGCTACACCTTC,CASSVGSGISGYTF